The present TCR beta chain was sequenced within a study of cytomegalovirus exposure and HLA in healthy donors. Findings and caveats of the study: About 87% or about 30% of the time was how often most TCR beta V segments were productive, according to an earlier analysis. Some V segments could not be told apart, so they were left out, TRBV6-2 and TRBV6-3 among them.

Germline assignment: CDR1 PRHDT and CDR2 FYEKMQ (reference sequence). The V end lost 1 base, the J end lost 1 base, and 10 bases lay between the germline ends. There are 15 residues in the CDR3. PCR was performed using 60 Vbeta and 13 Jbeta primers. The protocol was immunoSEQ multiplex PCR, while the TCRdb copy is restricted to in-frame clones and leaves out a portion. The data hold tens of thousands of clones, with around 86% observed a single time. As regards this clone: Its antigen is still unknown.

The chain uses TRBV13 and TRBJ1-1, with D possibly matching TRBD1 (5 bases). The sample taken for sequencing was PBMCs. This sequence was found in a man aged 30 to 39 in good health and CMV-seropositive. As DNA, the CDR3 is TGTGCCAGCAGCTTAGTGTACAGGCCGAACACTGAAGCTTTCTTT. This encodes CASSLVYRPNTEAFF.